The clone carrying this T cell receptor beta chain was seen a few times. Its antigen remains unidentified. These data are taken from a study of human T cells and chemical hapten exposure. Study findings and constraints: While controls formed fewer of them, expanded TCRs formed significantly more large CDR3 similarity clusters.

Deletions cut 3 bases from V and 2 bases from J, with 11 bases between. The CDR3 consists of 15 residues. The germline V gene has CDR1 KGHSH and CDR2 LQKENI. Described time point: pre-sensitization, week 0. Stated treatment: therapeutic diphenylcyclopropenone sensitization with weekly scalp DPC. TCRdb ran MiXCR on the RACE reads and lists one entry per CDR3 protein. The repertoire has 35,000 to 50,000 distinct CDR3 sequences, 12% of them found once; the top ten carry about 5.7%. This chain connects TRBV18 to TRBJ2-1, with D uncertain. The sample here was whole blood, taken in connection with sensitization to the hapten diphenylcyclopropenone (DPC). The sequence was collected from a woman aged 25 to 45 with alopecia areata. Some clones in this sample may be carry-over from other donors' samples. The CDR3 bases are TGTGCCAGCTCACCCCGAGACCGGGCCTACAATGAGCAGTTCTTC. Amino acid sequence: CASSPRDRAYNEQFF.